This T cell receptor (beta chain) was recovered during a study of early T cells in non-severe SARS-CoV-2 infection. Broader study findings: Matches to VDJdb favored anti-spike CD8 responses and missed private and CD4 specificities.

A remark on this clonotype: Its antigen remains unknown.

Individual cDNA molecules received unique molecular identifiers during library preparation. Each CDR3 protein gets one entry after TCRdb re-called the 5' RACE reads with MiXCR. The table records about 83,000 distinct CDR3 sequences, 12% of them present only once. CDR1 and CDR2 (germline): LGHNA, YSLEER. The length of the CDR3 is 18 residues. V lost 0 bases and J lost 2, with 16 bases in between. Input material: whole blood. The sequence came from an adult who was a healthcare worker with PCR-confirmed SARS-CoV-2 infection or an uninfected control (not recorded which). This chain links TRBV4-3 with TRBJ2-2; D not certain. Written as DNA, the CDR3 is TGCGCCAGCAGCCAAGAAGTATCTTCTCCAATCAACACCGGGGAGCTGTTTTTT. This gives the protein CASSQEVSSPINTGELFF.